One and the same sample provided the 4 T cell receptor beta chains below, sequenced in a study of human T cells and chemical hapten exposure. A single record per CDR3 protein comes from TCRdb applying MiXCR to the RACE reads. The sample has about 190,000 distinct CDR3 sequences, around 25% seen once. The time point was: patch test 3, about 24 weeks after DPC sensitization. Treatment described: therapeutic diphenylcyclopropenone sensitization with weekly scalp DPC. This sample comprised whole blood, obtained in connection with sensitization to the hapten diphenylcyclopropenone (DPC). The receptors were gathered from a woman in her forties with alopecia areata. Some clones in this sample may be carry-over from other donors' samples.

The chain links TRBV6-5 to TRBJ1-3; no definite D call. Germline CDR1 MNHEY, CDR2 SVGAGI. Trimming shortened V by 0 bases and J by 0 bases, and 9 bases separated the two germline ends. The CDR3 consists of 16 residues. For the CDR3, the DNA is TGTGCCAGCAGTTACTCGGCCGTAAGCTCTGGAAACACCATATATTTT. It yields the protein CASSYSAVSSGNTIYF.

The rearrangement joins TRBV4-3 to TRBJ2-4; tentative D call: TRBD2 (5 bases). The CDR3 length is 13 residues. Trimming pared 4 bases from V and 8 bases from J, leaving 12 bases between. CDR1 is LGHNA and CDR2 is YSLEER in the germline V gene. CDR3 nucleotides: TGCGCCAGCAGCCCTGGACCGGAGGACATTCAGTACTTC. Protein: CASSPGPEDIQYF.

The V and J genes are TRBV6-5 and TRBJ1-5; TRBD1 matches 7 bases. Trimming removed 6 bases from V and 4 bases from J; junction bases left unmatched: 6. The germline CDR1 and CDR2 sequences are MNHEY and SVGAGI. The CDR3 is 14 amino acids. CDR3 region: CASRETGRNQPQHF. CDR3 sequence (DNA): TGTGCCAGCAGAGAGACAGGGAGGAATCAGCCCCAGCATTTT.

V gene TRBV7-2 combines with J gene TRBJ1-3; D might be TRBD1 (5 bases). Trimming cost V 3 bases and J 7 bases, with 19 bases left between them. This CDR3 spans 16 amino acids. Germline-derived CDR1 and CDR2 are SGHTA and FQGNSA. CDR3 DNA sequence: TGTGCCAGCAGCTTGGTGTTTGGGCAGGGTGACAACACCATATATTTT. It specifies CASSLVFGQGDNTIYF.